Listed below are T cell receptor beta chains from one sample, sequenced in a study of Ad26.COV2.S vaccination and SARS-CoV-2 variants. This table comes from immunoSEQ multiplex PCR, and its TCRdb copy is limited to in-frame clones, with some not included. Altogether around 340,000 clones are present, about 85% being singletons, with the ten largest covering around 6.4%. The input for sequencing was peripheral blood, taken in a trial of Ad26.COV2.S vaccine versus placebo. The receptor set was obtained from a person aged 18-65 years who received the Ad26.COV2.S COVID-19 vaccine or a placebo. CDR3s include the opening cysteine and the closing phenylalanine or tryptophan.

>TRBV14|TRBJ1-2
CASSQVDPHGYTF
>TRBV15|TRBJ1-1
CATSRTGTGDLNTEAFF
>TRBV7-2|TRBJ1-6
CASSPNPDTPNSPLHF
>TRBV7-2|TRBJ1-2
CASSLGGLVTEDYGYTF
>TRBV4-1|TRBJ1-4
CASSLAGTGGWANEKLFF
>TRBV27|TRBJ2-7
CASSLLTRQGVQYF
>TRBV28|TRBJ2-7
CASRDYEQYF
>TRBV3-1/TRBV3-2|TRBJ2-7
CASSQDVLCGGSLRNEQYF
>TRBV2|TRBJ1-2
CASLAANYGYTF
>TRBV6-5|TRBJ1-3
CASSFNRETSGNTIYF
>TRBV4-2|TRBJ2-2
CASSQDEAGGAGELFF
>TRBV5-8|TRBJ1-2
CASSQVRQSDRGFHYGYTF
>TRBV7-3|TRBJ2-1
CASSQPGLSYEQFF
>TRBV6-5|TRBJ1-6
CASTPRGNYRPLHF